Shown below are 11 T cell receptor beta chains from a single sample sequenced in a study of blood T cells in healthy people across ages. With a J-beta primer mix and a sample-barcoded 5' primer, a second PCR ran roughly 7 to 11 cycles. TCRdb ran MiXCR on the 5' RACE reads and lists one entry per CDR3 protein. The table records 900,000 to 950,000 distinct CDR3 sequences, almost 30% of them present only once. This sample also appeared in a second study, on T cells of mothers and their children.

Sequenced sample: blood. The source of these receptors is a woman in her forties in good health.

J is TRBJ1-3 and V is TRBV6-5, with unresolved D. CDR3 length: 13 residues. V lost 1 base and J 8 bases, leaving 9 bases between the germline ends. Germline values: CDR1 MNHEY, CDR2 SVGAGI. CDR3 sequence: CASSYYSGYTIYF. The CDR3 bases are TGTGCCAGCAGTTACTATAGCGGGTACACCATATATTTT.

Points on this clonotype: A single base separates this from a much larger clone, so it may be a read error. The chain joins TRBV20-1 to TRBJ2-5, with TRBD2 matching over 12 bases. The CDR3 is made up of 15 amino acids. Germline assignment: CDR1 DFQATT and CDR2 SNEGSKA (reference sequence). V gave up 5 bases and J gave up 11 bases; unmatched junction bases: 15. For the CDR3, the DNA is TGCAGTGCTCCCCTGGCTAGCGGGGGGGCTGATGAGCAGTACTTC. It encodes CSAPLASGGADEQYF.

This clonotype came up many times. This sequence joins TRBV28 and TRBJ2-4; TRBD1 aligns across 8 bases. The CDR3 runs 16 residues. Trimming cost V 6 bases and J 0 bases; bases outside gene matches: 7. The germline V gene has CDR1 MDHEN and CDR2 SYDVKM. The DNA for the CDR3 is TGTGCCAGCAGCCCGACAGGGGTGGGAGCCAAAAACATTCAGTACTTC. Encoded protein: CASSPTGVGAKNIQYF.

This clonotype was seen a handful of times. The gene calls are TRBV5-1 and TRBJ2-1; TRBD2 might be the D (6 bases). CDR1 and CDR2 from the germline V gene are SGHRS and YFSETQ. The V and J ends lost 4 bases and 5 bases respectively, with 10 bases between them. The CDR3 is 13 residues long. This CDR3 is CASSAGLNNEQFF. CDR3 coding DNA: TGCGCCAGCAGCGCGGGACTGAACAATGAGCAGTTCTTC.

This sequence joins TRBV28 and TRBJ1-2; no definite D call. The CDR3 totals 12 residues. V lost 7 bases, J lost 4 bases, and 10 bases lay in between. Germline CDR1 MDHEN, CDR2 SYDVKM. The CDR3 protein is CASTPRAYGYTF. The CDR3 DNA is TGTGCCAGCACCCCTAGGGCCTATGGCTACACCTTC.

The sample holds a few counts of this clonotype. The chain's CDR3 is CATSRDTGSQPQHF. CDR3 nucleotides: TGTGCCACCAGCAGAGATACGGGTAGTCAGCCCCAGCATTTT. This chain joins TRBV15 and TRBJ1-5; D is unclear. The germline V and J ends were trimmed by 0 bases and 6 bases, with 9 bases remaining between them. This CDR3 is 14 amino acids long. Germline V gene data show CDR1 as LNHNV and CDR2 as YYDKDF (reference sequence).

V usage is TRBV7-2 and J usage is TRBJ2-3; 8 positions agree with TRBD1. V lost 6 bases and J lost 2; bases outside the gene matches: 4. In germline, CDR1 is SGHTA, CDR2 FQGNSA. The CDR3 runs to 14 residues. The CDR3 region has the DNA TGTGCCAGCAGTGGGGACAGGTTCACAGATACGCAGTATTTT. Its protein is CASSGDRFTDTQYF.

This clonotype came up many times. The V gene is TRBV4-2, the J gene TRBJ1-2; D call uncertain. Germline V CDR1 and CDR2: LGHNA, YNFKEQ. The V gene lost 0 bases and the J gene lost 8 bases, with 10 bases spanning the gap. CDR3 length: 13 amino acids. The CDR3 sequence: CASSQEESGGYTF. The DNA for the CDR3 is TGTGCCAGCAGCCAAGAGGAAAGTGGAGGCTACACCTTC.

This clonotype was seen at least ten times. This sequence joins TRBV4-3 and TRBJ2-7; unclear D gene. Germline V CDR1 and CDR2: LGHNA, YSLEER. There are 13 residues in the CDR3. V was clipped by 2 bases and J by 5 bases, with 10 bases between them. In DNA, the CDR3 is TGCGCCAGCAGCCAATTTTCCCACAACGAGCAGTACTTC. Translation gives CASSQFSHNEQYF.

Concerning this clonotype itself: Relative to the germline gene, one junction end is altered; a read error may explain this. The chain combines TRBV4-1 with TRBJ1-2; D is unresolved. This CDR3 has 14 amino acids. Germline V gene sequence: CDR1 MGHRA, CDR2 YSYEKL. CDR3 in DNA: TGCGACAGCAGCCAAGTAAACAGCAACTATGGCTACACCTTC. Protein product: CDSSQVNSNYGYTF.

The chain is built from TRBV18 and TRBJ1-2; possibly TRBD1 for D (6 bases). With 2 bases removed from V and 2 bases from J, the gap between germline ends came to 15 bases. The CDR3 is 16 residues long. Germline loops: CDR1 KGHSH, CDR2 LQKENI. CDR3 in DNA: TGTGCCAGCTCACCAAGTACAGGGCCGATGAACTATGGCTACACCTTC. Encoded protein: CASSPSTGPMNYGYTF.